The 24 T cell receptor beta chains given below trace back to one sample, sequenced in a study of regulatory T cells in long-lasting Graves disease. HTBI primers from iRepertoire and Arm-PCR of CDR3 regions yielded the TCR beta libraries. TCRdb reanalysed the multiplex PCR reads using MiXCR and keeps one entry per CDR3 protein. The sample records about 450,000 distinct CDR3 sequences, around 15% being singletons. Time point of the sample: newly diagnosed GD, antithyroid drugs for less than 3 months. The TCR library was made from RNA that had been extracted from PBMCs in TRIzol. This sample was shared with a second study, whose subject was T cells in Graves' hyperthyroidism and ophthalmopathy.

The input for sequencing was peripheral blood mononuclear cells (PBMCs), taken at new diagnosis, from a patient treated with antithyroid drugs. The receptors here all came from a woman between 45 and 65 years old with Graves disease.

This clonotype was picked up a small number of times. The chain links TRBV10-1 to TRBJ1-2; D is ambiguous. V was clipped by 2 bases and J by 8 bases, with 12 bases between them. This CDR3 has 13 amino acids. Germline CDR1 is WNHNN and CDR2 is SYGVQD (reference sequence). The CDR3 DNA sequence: TGCGCCAGCAGTGAGGCAAGGAAAGGAGGCTACACCTTC. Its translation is CASSEARKGGYTF.

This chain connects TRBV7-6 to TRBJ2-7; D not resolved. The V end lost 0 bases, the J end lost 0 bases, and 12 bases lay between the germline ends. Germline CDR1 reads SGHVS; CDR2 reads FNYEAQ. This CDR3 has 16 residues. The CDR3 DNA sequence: TGTGCCAGCAGCTTAGCTGTCGGAGTAGTCTCCTACGAGCAGTACTTC. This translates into CASSLAVGVVSYEQYF. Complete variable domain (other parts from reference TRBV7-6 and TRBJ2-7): GAGVSQSPRYKVTKRGQDVALRCDPISGHVSLYWYRQALGQGPEFLTYFNYEAQQDKSGLPNDRFSAERPEGSISTLTIQRTEQRDSAMYRCASSLAVGVVSYEQYFGPGTRLTVT.

CDR3: CASSLTPREYNEQFF. The CDR3 bases are TGCGCCAGCAGCTTGACTCCCAGGGAATACAATGAGCAGTTCTTC. The gene calls are TRBV5-1 and TRBJ2-1; the D gene is possibly TRBD1 (5 bases). Trimming cost V 1 base and J 4 bases, with 12 bases left between them. From germline, CDR1 is SGHRS and CDR2 YFSETQ. This CDR3 contains 15 residues. The full variable domain, with the rest looked up from reference TRBV5-1 and TRBJ2-1, is KAGVTQTPRYLIKTRGQQVTLSCSPISGHRSVSWYQQTPGQGLQFLFEYFSETQRNKGNFPGRFSGRQFSNSRSEMNVSTLELGDSALYLCASSLTPREYNEQFFGPGTRLTVL.

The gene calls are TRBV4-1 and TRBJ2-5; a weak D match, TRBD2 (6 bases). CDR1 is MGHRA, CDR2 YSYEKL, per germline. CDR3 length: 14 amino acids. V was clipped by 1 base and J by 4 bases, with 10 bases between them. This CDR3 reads CASSQVGGLETQYF. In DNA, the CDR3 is TGCGCCAGCAGCCAAGTTGGAGGGTTAGAGACCCAGTACTTC.

Here the CDR3 reads CATSDLQTPTGELFF. In DNA form, the CDR3 reads TGTGCCACCAGTGATCTACAGACCCCCACCGGGGAGCTGTTTTTT. The chain combines TRBV24-1 with TRBJ2-2; D gene uncertain. The germline CDR1 and CDR2 sequences are KGHDR and SFDVKD. V gave up 3 bases and J gave up 4 bases, with 11 bases separating them. The length of the CDR3 is 15 residues.

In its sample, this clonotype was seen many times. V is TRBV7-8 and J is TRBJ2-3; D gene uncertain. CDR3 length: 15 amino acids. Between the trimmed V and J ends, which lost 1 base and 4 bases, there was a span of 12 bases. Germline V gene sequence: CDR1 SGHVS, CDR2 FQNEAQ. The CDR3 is CASSLVRVTADTQYF. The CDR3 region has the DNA TGTGCCAGCAGCTTAGTTCGGGTTACGGCAGATACGCAGTATTTT.

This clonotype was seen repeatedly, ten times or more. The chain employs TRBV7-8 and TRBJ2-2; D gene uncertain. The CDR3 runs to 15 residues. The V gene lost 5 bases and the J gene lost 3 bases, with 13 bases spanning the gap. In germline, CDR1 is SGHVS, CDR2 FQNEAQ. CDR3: CASSPQSLYTGELFF. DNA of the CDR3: TGTGCCAGCAGCCCCCAAAGTTTATACACCGGGGAGCTGTTTTTT.

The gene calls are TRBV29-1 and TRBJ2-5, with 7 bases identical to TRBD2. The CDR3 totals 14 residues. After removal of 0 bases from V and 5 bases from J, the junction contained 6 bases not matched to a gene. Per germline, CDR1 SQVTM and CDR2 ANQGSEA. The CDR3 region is CSVEDLSGIETQYF. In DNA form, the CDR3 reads TGCAGCGTTGAAGATCTAAGCGGGATTGAGACCCAGTACTTC.

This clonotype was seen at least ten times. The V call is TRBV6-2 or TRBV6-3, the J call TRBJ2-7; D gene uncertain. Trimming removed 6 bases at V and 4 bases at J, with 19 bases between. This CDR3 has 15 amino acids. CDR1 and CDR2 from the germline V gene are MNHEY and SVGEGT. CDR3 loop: CASRPRYDAKYEQYF. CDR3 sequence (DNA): TGTGCCAGCAGGCCTCGCTACGATGCTAAATACGAGCAGTACTTC.

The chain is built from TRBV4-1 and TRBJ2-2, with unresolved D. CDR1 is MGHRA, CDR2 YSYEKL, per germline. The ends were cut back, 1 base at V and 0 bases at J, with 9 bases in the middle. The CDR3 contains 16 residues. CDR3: CASSQVELANTGELFF. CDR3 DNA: TGCGCCAGCAGCCAAGTGGAACTGGCGAACACCGGGGAGCTGTTTTTT.

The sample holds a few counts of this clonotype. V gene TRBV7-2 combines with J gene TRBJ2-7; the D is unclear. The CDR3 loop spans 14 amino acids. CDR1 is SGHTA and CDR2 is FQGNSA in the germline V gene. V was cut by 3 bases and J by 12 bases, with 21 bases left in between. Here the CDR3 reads CASSLGLSPPQRYF. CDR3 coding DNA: TGTGCCAGCAGCTTGGGTCTCAGCCCCCCGCAGCGGTACTTC.

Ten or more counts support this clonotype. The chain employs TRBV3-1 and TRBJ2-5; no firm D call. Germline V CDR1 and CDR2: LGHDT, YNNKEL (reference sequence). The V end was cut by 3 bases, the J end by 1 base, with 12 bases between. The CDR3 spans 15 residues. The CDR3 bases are TGTGCCAGCAGCCAGCGCCCGGCACCCCAAGAGACCCAGTACTTC. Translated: CASSQRPAPQETQYF.

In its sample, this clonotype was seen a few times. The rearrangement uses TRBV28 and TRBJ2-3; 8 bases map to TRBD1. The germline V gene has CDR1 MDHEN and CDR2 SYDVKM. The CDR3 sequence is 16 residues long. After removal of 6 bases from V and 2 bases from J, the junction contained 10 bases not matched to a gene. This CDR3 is CASSPVRGRITDTQYF. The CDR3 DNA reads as TGTGCCAGCAGCCCGGTCAGGGGGCGAATCACAGATACGCAGTATTTT.

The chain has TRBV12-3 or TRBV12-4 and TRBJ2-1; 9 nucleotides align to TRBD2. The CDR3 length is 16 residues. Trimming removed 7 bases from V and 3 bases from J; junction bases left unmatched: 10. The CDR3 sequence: CASTSPLAGVYNEQFF. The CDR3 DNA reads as TGTGCCAGCACCTCTCCTTTAGCGGGAGTCTACAATGAGCAGTTCTTC.

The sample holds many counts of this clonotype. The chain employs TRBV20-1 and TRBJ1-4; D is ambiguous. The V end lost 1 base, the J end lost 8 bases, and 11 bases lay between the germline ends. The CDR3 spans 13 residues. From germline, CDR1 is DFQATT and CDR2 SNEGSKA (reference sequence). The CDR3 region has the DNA TGCAGTGCTAGAGGTCGCGCTTCCGAAAAACTGTTTTTT. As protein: CSARGRASEKLFF.

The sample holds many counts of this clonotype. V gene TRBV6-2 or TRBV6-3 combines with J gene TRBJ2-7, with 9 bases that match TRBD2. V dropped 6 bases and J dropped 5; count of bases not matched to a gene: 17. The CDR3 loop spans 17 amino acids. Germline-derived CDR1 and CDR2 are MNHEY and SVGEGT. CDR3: CASRLAPSAGGPHEQYF. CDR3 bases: TGTGCCAGCAGATTAGCCCCCTCGGCGGGAGGGCCCCACGAGCAGTACTTC.

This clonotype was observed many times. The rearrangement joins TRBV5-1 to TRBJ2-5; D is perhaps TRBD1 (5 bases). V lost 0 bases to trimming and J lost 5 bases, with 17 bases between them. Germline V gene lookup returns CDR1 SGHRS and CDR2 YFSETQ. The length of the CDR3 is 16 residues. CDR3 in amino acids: CASSLALIRGWETQYF. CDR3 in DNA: TGCGCCAGCAGCTTGGCCCTGATAAGGGGCTGGGAGACCCAGTACTTC.

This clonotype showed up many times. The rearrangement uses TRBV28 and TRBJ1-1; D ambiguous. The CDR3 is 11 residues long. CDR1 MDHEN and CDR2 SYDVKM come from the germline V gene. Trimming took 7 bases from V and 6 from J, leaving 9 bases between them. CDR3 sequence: CASTLGPEAFF. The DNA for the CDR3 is TGTGCCAGCACCCTAGGGCCTGAAGCTTTCTTT.

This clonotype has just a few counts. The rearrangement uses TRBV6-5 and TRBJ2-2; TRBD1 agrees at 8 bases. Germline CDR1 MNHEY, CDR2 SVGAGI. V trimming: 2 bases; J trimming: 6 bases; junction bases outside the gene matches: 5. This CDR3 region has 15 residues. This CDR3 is CASSYASTGAGELFF. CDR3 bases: TGTGCCAGCAGTTACGCTTCGACAGGGGCCGGGGAGCTGTTTTTT.

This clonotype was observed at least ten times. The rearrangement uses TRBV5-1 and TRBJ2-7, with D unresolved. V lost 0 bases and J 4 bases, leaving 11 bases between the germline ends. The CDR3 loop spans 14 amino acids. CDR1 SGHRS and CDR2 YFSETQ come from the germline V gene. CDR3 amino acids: CASSLDRVPYEQYF. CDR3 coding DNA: TGCGCCAGCAGCTTGGACAGAGTCCCTTACGAGCAGTACTTC.

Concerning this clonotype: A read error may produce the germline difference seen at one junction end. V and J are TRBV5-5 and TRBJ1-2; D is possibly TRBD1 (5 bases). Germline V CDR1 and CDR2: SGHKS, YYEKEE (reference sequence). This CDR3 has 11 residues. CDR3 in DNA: TGCGCCAGCAGCCAATCAGGGGGCTACACCTTC. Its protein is CASSQSGGYTF.

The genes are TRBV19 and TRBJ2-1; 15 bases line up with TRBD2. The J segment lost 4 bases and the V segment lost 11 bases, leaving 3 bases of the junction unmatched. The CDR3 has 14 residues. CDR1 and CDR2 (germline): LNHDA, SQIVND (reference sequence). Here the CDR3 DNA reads TGTGCCGGGGGACTAGCGGGGGGATACAATGAGCAGTTCTTC. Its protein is CAGGLAGGYNEQFF.

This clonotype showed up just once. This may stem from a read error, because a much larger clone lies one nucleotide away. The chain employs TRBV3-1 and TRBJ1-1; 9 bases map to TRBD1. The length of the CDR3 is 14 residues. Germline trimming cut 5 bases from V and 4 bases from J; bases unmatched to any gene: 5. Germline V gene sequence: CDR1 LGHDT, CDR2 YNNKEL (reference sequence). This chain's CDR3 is CASSKGQGRTEAFF. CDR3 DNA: TGTGCCAGCAGCAAAGGACAGGGGCGCACTGAAGCTTTCTTT.

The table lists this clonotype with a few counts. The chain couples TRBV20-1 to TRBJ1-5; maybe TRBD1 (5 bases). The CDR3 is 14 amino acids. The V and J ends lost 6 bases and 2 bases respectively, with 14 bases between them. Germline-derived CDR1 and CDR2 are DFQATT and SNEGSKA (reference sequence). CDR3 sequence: CSAPKVGGNQPQHF. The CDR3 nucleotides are TGCAGTGCCCCTAAGGTGGGGGGCAATCAGCCCCAGCATTTT.